This TCR beta chain was recorded in a study of T cells in Graves' hyperthyroidism and ophthalmopathy. Study at large: Peripheral blood was collected at initial diagnosis, before any treatment. Regarding the study as a whole: Among clonotypes expanded in thyroid above 0.001, most were also found in blood.

Note on this clonotype: Its antigen is not identified.

Graves' hyperthyroidism qualified as stable when ophthalmopathy did not progress within 18 months. The CDR3 regions of TCR beta were amplified from RNA transcripts. The HTBI primer set served for first-round RT-PCR of the TCR CDR3. TCRdb analysed the multiplex PCR reads with MiXCR anew, one entry per CDR3 protein. The sample lists hundreds of thousands of distinct CDR3 sequences, 38% seen once, with more than 7% in the top ten. The length of the CDR3 is 15 residues. Trimming shortened V by 9 bases and J by 1 base, and 15 bases separated the two germline ends. Per the germline V gene, CDR1 is SNHLY and CDR2 is FYNNEI.

This receptor was obtained from a man aged 18 to 29 with Graves' hyperthyroidism. The sample consisted of blood. The rearrangement links TRBV2 to TRBJ2-2; D gene uncertain. CDR3 nucleotides: TGTGCCAGTCTTTCGTGGGGTGGGAACACCGGGGAGCTGTTTTTT. This sequence encodes CASLSWGGNTGELFF.